The 13 T cell receptor beta chains given below trace back to one sample, sequenced in a study of cytomegalovirus exposure and HLA in healthy donors (TCRdb year 2017). Libraries were built with the immunoSEQ multiplex PCR assay. A mixture of 60 forward primers for TCR Vbeta segments and 13 reverse primers for TCR Jbeta segments was used in the multiplex PCR. TCRdb took over this immuneACCESS table, retaining in-frame rearrangements with V and J assigned. Such tables are incomplete; in checked studies, under half of the missing clones stem from an unresolved V gene, and the remainder is unexplained. The sample has more than 150,000 clones on record, 70% to 80% of them singletons. The biggest ten clones account for approximately 1.5% of the sample. Input material: PBMCs. These receptors came from a male donor in good health and CMV-seronegative.

This sequence joins TRBV4-1 and TRBJ2-6, with D unresolved. The germline V gene encodes CDR1 MGHRA and CDR2 YSYEKL. CDR3 length equals 15 residues. V was trimmed by 1 base and J by 0 bases, leaving 4 bases between them. CDR3 sequence reads: CASSQVDSGANVLTF. The CDR3 DNA follows: TGCGCCAGCAGCCAAGTAGACTCTGGGGCCAACGTCCTGACTTTC.

This clone appeared a few times. The V gene is TRBV20-1, the J gene TRBJ2-3; D ambiguous. The V gene's germline CDR1 is DFQATT and CDR2 SNEGSKA (reference sequence). CDR3 length: 11 residues. Trimming took off 0 bases at V and 5 bases at J, with 3 bases between the two ends. The CDR3 coding sequence is TGCAGTGCTAGAGATAAAGATACGCAGTATTTT. Encoded protein: CSARDKDTQYF.

V usage is TRBV18 and J usage is TRBJ1-2; D is uncertain. Trimming removed 1 base at V and 7 bases at J, with 7 bases between. The CDR3 is 12 amino acids. CDR1 is KGHSH and CDR2 is LQKENI in the germline V gene. The CDR3 reads CASSPLRGGYTF. DNA for the CDR3: TGTGCCAGCTCACCACTCCGGGGTGGCTACACCTTC.

The chain links TRBV7-2 to TRBJ2-5, with 11 nucleotides matching TRBD2. Germline-derived CDR1 and CDR2 are SGHTA and FQGNSA. J was trimmed by 1 base and V by 5 bases; bases with no gene match: 6. The CDR3 consists of 16 residues. The CDR3 reads CASSPRLAGSQETQYF. The CDR3 region has the DNA TGTGCCAGCAGCCCCCGACTAGCGGGATCCCAAGAGACCCAGTACTTC. The full variable domain, with the rest looked up from reference TRBV7-2 and TRBJ2-5, is GAGVSQSPSNKVTEKGKDVELRCDPISGHTALYWYRQSLGQGLEFLIYFQGNSAPDKSGLPSDRFSAERTGGSVSTLTIQRTQQEDSAVYLCASSPRLAGSQETQYFGPGTRLLVL.

The chain uses TRBV6-5 and TRBJ1-2; D might be TRBD1 (5 bases). The CDR3 consists of 16 residues. Trimming cost V 4 bases and J 3 bases, with 18 bases left between them. Germline CDR1 reads MNHEY; CDR2 reads SVGAGI. The CDR3, as DNA: TGTGCCAGCAGTTCCCCTCCTGGGAGGGACTACTATGGCTACACCTTC. It encodes CASSSPPGRDYYGYTF.

The J gene is TRBJ2-3, the V gene TRBV5-1; TRBD1 aligns across 7 bases. The CDR3 consists of 15 residues. Looked up from germline, CDR1 is SGHRS and CDR2 is YFSETQ. V shed 4 bases and J 4 bases; nucleotides not matched to a gene: 9. This CDR3 reads CASSIDRVRSDTQYF. The DNA for the CDR3 is TGCGCCAGCAGCATAGACAGGGTGAGGTCAGATACGCAGTATTTT.

This clone was observed a few times. The chain joins TRBV11-2 to TRBJ2-7; the D gene is possibly TRBD2 (5 bases). The V gene lost 6 bases and the J gene lost 5 bases, with 17 bases spanning the gap. Germline V CDR1 and CDR2: SGHAT, FQNNGV. The CDR3 totals 14 residues. In DNA, the CDR3 is TGTGCCAGCAGTCTAACGGGGTCAAGACACGAGCAGTACTTC. Protein product: CASSLTGSRHEQYF.

This rearrangement joins TRBV5-1 to TRBJ1-4, with 7 bases identical to TRBD1. V was clipped by 3 bases and J by 1 base; unmatched bases: 6. This CDR3 region has 16 residues. The germline V gene has CDR1 SGHRS and CDR2 YFSETQ. This chain's CDR3 is CASSSGQDLTNEKLFF. CDR3 nucleotide sequence: TGCGCCAGCAGCTCCGGACAGGATTTAACTAATGAAAAACTGTTTTTT.

CDR3 protein: CASSPAGTSGANEQFF. CDR3 sequence (DNA): TGTGCCAGCAGCCCCGCCGGGACTAGCGGGGCGAATGAGCAGTTCTTC. The chain joins TRBV13 to TRBJ2-1; 13 bases fit TRBD2. The V gene's germline CDR1 is PRHDT and CDR2 FYEKMQ (reference sequence). The length of the CDR3 is 16 residues. V dropped 5 bases and J dropped 7; count of bases not matched to a gene: 8.

The V and J genes are TRBV9 and TRBJ2-3; 13 bases are shared with TRBD2. This CDR3 has 19 amino acids. Trimming removed 3 bases from V and 0 bases from J; junction bases left unmatched: 10. CDR1 SGDLS and CDR2 YYNGEE come from the germline V gene. CDR3 sequence: CASSATLGTSGASTDTQYF. As DNA, the CDR3 is TGTGCCAGCAGCGCAACCCTCGGGACTAGCGGGGCGAGCACAGATACGCAGTATTTT.

This chain connects TRBV27 to TRBJ2-2; D remains ambiguous. The V end was cut by 1 base, the J end by 8 bases, with 20 bases between. Germline lookup yields CDR1 MNHEY and CDR2 SMNVEV (reference sequence). CDR3 size: 17 residues. The CDR3 DNA reads TGTGCCAGCAGTTTATTGGTCAGCGATGAGAGGTCGGGGGAGCTGTTTTTT. Protein: CASSLLVSDERSGELFF.

V is TRBV29-1 and J is TRBJ2-7; 13 positions match TRBD2. Germline CDR1 SQVTM, CDR2 ANQGSEA. There are 14 residues in the CDR3. V shed 4 bases and J 1 base; nucleotides not matched to a gene: 1. CDR3 sequence reads: CSVVTSGGSYEQYF. CDR3 DNA: TGCAGCGTTGTGACTAGCGGGGGGTCCTACGAGCAGTACTTC.

This clone has only one observation. The junction differs from germline at one of its ends, possibly a read error. The chain has TRBV7-9 and TRBJ2-7, with D unclear. CDR3 length: 12 amino acids. CDR1 SEHNR and CDR2 FQNEAQ come from the germline V gene (reference sequence). The chain's CDR3 is CSSSSSRGEQYF. The CDR3 DNA sequence: TGTTCCAGCAGCTCCTCGCGCGGAGAGCAGTACTTC. Looking up the rest from reference TRBV7-9 and TRBJ2-7 gives the full variable domain: DTGVSQNPRHKITKRGQNVTFRCDPISEHNRLYWYRQTLGQGPEFLTYFQNEAQLEKSRLLSDRFSAERPKGSFSTLEIQRTEQGDSAMYLCSSSSSRGEQYFGPGTRLTVT.